One and the same sample provided the 27 T cell receptor beta chains below, sequenced in a study of blood T cells in healthy people across ages. A second PCR of 7 to 11 cycles used a sample-barcoded 5' primer and a J-beta primer mix. TCRdb reprocessed the 5' RACE reads with MiXCR, giving one entry per CDR3 protein. Of more than 1.4 million distinct CDR3 sequences listed, 40% to 50% are singletons. Specimen: blood. The receptor set was obtained from a woman aged 18-29 years in good health.

This chain connects TRBV2 to TRBJ2-1; weak D call: TRBD2 (6 bases). Germline V gene data show CDR1 as SNHLY and CDR2 as FYNNEI. V shed 6 bases and J shed 6 bases, with 9 bases lying between them. The CDR3 loop spans 12 amino acids. CDR3 sequence: CASSNSGNEQFF. DNA for the CDR3: TGTGCCAGCAGCAATAGCGGCAATGAGCAGTTCTTC.

V and J are TRBV27 and TRBJ2-3; 10 bases are shared with TRBD2. The V gene end was trimmed by 11 bases and the J gene end by 7 bases; junction bases not matched to a gene: 15. The germline V gene encodes CDR1 MNHEY and CDR2 SMNVEV (reference sequence). The length of the CDR3 is 15 residues. The CDR3 is CACIPLAGAINTQYF. CDR3 nucleotide sequence: TGTGCCTGCATCCCCCTAGCGGGGGCAATAAATACGCAGTATTTT.

The rearrangement uses TRBV9 and TRBJ2-3, with 8 nucleotides matching TRBD2. The germline gives CDR1 SGDLS, CDR2 YYNGEE. V dropped 2 bases and J dropped 8; count of bases not matched to a gene: 10. This CDR3 has 15 residues. This CDR3 is CASSVERGYAGTQYF. CDR3 DNA: TGTGCCAGCAGCGTGGAGCGGGGGTACGCAGGTACGCAGTATTTT. Supplemented by reference TRBV9 and TRBJ2-3, the full variable domain reads DSGVTQTPKHLITATGQRVTLRCSPRSGDLSVYWYQQSLDQGLQFLIQYYNGEERAKGNILERFSAQQFPDLHSELNLSSLELGDSALYFCASSVERGYAGTQYFGPGTRLTVL.

In its sample, this clonotype was seen a few times. This sequence joins TRBV6-5 and TRBJ1-2; D unresolved. Germline values: CDR1 MNHEY, CDR2 SVGAGI. Trimming shortened V by 7 bases and J by 7 bases, and 13 bases separated the two germline ends. This CDR3 region has 12 residues. This chain's CDR3 is CASTHGGCGYTF. CDR3 nucleotides: TGTGCCAGCACCCACGGAGGTTGTGGCTACACCTTC.

The sample holds a few counts of this clonotype. This chain links TRBV12-3 or TRBV12-4 with TRBJ2-5; D gene uncertain. The end of the DNA fits TRBJ2-7 better, so the J call may be wrong. The CDR3 has 11 amino acids. The chain's CDR3 is CASPNPYEQYF. The DNA for the CDR3 is TGTGCCAGCCCTAACCCCTACGAGCAGTACTTC.

A few counts support this clonotype. The rearrangement joins TRBV21-1 to TRBJ2-1; TRBD2 is the table's D call and was not checked against the DNA. TRBV21-1 is noted as a pseudogene. The CDR3 has 16 amino acids. The CDR3 sequence: CASSKEGGRAADEQFF. CDR3 bases: TGTGCCAGCAGCAAAGAGGGCGGGAGGGCCGCCGATGAGCAGTTCTTC.

V and J are TRBV21-1 and TRBJ2-6; the D segment call TRBD2 is taken from the table without a DNA check. TRBV21-1 is designated a pseudogene. The CDR3 covers 19 residues. CDR3 coding DNA: TGTGCCAGCAGCAAAACGAGTAGCGGGGTTATCTCTGGGGCCAACGTCCTGACTTTC. The encoded protein is CASSKTSSGVISGANVLTF.

The chain recombines TRBV7-9 with TRBJ2-1; TRBD1 or TRBD2 may be the D gene (6 bases each). Germline lookup yields CDR1 SEHNR and CDR2 FQNEAQ (reference sequence). V was shortened by 2 bases and J by 7 bases, with 12 bases between the two germline ends. CDR3 length: 14 residues. CDR3 region: CASSLTWGANEQFF. CDR3 nucleotides: TGTGCCAGCAGCTTAACATGGGGGGCTAATGAGCAGTTCTTC.

This clonotype was observed a few times. J is TRBJ1-2 and V is TRBV6-2 or TRBV6-3; the D gene is possibly TRBD1 (5 bases). V lost 7 bases, J lost 3 bases, and 12 bases lay in between. Germline assignment: CDR1 MNHEY and CDR2 SVGEGT. The CDR3 extends over 13 amino acids. CDR3 in amino acids: CASTLSGDYGYTF. As DNA, the CDR3 is TGTGCCAGCACCCTATCGGGGGACTATGGCTACACCTTC.

The V call is TRBV28, the J call TRBJ2-7; TRBD2 aligns across 11 bases. CDR3 length equals 16 residues. Germline lookup yields CDR1 MDHEN and CDR2 SYDVKM. Trimming cost V 6 bases and J 2 bases; bases outside gene matches: 9. This CDR3 is CASRPPGTSGAYEQYF. As DNA, the CDR3 is TGTGCCAGCAGACCCCCTGGGACTAGCGGTGCCTACGAGCAGTACTTC.

This clonotype is a singleton in its sample. The chain carries TRBV29-1 and TRBJ2-7; 9 nucleotides match TRBD1. J was trimmed by 5 bases and V by 7 bases; bases with no gene match: 12. The germline gives CDR1 SQVTM, CDR2 ANQGSEA. The CDR3 contains 14 residues. For the CDR3, the DNA is TGCAGCGCCGAGGGGGGACAGGGCTACCACGAGCAGTACTTC. This sequence encodes CSAEGGQGYHEQYF.

The chain employs TRBV11-2 and TRBJ2-5; 10 bases line up with TRBD2. The CDR3 covers 21 residues. V shed 3 bases and J 1 base; nucleotides not matched to a gene: 20. Germline CDR1 SGHAT, CDR2 FQNNGV. Here the CDR3 DNA reads TGTGCCAGCAGCTTTCCTAGCTGGTCGGACGGTAGCGGGAGGACCCAAGAGACCCAGTACTTC. It encodes CASSFPSWSDGSGRTQETQYF.

The chain joins TRBV20-1 to TRBJ2-2, with no clear D. The CDR3 runs to 16 residues. The V end was cut by 0 bases, the J end by 1 base, with 12 bases between. Germline-derived CDR1 and CDR2 are DFQATT and SNEGSKA (reference sequence). The CDR3 is CSARESGRMNTGELFF. DNA of the CDR3: TGCAGTGCTAGAGAATCGGGCAGGATGAACACCGGGGAGCTGTTTTTT.

This chain links TRBV25-1 with TRBJ1-2; D may be TRBD1 (6 bases). This CDR3 spans 16 amino acids. The germline gives CDR1 MGHDK, CDR2 SYGVNS. V lost 1 base and J lost 4, with 16 bases in between. In DNA, the CDR3 is TGTGCCAGCAGTGAATTCGGGACAATTGGCGTCTATGGCTACACCTTC. This sequence encodes CASSEFGTIGVYGYTF.

This sequence joins TRBV9 and TRBJ2-7; 11 bases match TRBD2. Germline CDR1 and CDR2: SGDLS and YYNGEE. The trim removed 3 bases at V and 3 bases at J, leaving 5 bases unmatched. The CDR3 has 15 residues. For the CDR3, the DNA is TGTGCCAGCAGCGCTAGCGGGGGGCCCCGCTACGAGCAGTACTTC. This gives the protein CASSASGGPRYEQYF.

This clonotype was recorded a few times. This chain joins TRBV2 and TRBJ2-3, with 10 bases matching TRBD2. CDR1 SNHLY and CDR2 FYNNEI come from the germline V gene. Trimming at V came to 1 base and at J to 6 bases, leaving 7 bases not matched to a gene. There are 16 residues in the CDR3. CDR3 bases: TGTGCCAGCAGTGAAGGAGAGCGGGGGGGCGGCGATACGCAGTATTTT. It is translated as CASSEGERGGGDTQYF.

This clonotype was observed a handful of times. The chain employs TRBV13 and TRBJ2-3; the D is unclear. Trimming took 0 bases from V and 0 from J, leaving 19 bases between them. The CDR3 is 19 amino acids. Germline CDR1 and CDR2: PRHDT and FYEKMQ (reference sequence). The CDR3 region is CASSLGLLSLGPSTDTQYF. CDR3 bases: TGTGCCAGCAGCTTAGGGTTACTATCTCTGGGCCCTAGCACAGATACGCAGTATTTT. Looking up the rest from reference TRBV13 and TRBJ2-3 gives the full variable domain: AAGVIQSPRHLIKEKRETATLKCYPIPRHDTVYWYQQGPGQDPQFLISFYEKMQSDKGSIPDRFSAQQFSDYHSELNMSSLELGDSALYFCASSLGLLSLGPSTDTQYFGPGTRLTVL.

This clonotype occurred many times. V usage is TRBV7-9 and J usage is TRBJ2-7, with TRBD1 as a possible D gene (6 bases). CDR3 length: 12 residues. CDR1 is SEHNR and CDR2 is FQNEAQ in the germline V gene (reference sequence). Trimming removed 5 bases at V and 4 bases at J, with 9 bases between. The CDR3 region has the DNA TGTGCCAGCAGCACAGGGTATTACGAGCAGTACTTC. Protein sequence: CASSTGYYEQYF. Full variable domain (missing parts from reference TRBV7-9 and TRBJ2-7): DTGVSQNPRHKITKRGQNVTFRCDPISEHNRLYWYRQTLGQGPEFLTYFQNEAQLEKSRLLSDRFSAERPKGSFSTLEIQRTEQGDSAMYLCASSTGYYEQYFGPGTRLTVT.

The chain has TRBV5-1 and TRBJ2-7; D is perhaps TRBD1 (6 bases). The CDR3 is 16 residues long. CDR1 and CDR2 from the germline V gene are SGHRS and YFSETQ. V was clipped by 4 bases and J by 5 bases, with 22 bases between them. The CDR3 bases are TGCGCCAGCAGCCCAGAAACCGGACAGCGAGCCAACGAGCAGTACTTC. Its translation: CASSPETGQRANEQYF. The variable domain in full, completed from reference TRBV5-1 and TRBJ2-7, reads KAGVTQTPRYLIKTRGQQVTLSCSPISGHRSVSWYQQTPGQGLQFLFEYFSETQRNKGNFPGRFSGRQFSNSRSEMNVSTLELGDSALYLCASSPETGQRANEQYFGPGTRLTVT.

This clonotype occurred many times. The CDR3 is CASSFRGEQYF. CDR3 in DNA: TGTGCCAGCAGTTTCAGGGGCGAGCAGTACTTC. The chain joins TRBV12-3 or TRBV12-4 to TRBJ2-7; D is perhaps TRBD1 (6 bases). This CDR3 comprises 11 residues. Trimming shortened V by 3 bases and J by 6 bases, and 6 bases separated the two germline ends.

The genes are TRBV7-2 and TRBJ1-1; no reliable D call. This CDR3 region has 15 residues. Per germline, CDR1 SGHTA and CDR2 FQGNSA. Trimming shortened V by 5 bases and J by 4 bases, and 17 bases separated the two germline ends. Here the CDR3 DNA reads TGTGCCAGCAGCCCGGTGACAACCGGGGTCACTGAAGCTTTCTTT. Its translation: CASSPVTTGVTEAFF.

This clonotype was seen a handful of times. This sequence joins TRBV11-2 and TRBJ2-5; tentative D call: TRBD2 (5 bases). Trimming stripped 2 bases from V and 7 bases from J, with 20 bases between. CDR3 length: 16 residues. From germline, CDR1 is SGHAT and CDR2 FQNNGV. CDR3 DNA sequence: TGTGCCAGCAGCTTATTCTCGGCTAGCACGTCCGGGACCCAGTACTTC. Its protein product is CASSLFSASTSGTQYF.

V is TRBV24-1 and J is TRBJ2-3; no clear D gene. The CDR3 length is 12 residues. The V end was cut by 3 bases, the J end by 4 bases, with 4 bases between. CDR1 KGHDR and CDR2 SFDVKD come from the germline V gene. The CDR3 DNA is TGTGCCACCAGTGATCAAGCAGATACGCAGTATTTT. It encodes CATSDQADTQYF.

The V call is TRBV5-1, the J call TRBJ2-3; 11 bases line up with TRBD2. V shed 5 bases and J 3 bases; nucleotides not matched to a gene: 5. CDR1 SGHRS and CDR2 YFSETQ come from the germline V gene. The CDR3 runs to 15 residues. The CDR3 DNA reads TGCGCCAGCAGACTAGCGGGGGACCGGACAGATACGCAGTATTTT. Translation gives CASRLAGDRTDTQYF.

This chain joins TRBV6-2 or TRBV6-3 and TRBJ1-5; no clear D. V was pared by 8 bases and J by 5 bases, with 22 bases between. This CDR3 is built from 16 residues. Germline CDR1 MNHEY, CDR2 SVGEGT. The chain's CDR3 is CASGRSRGFNDQPQHF. CDR3 bases: TGTGCCAGCGGACGGTCGCGGGGATTCAACGATCAGCCCCAGCATTTT.

This sequence joins TRBV6-1 and TRBJ2-7, with D perhaps TRBD2 (5 bases). This CDR3 contains 14 residues. V lost 7 bases to trimming and J lost 1 base, with 14 bases between them. Germline assignment: CDR1 MNHNS and CDR2 SASEGT. The CDR3 loop is CASNQALASYEQYF. DNA for the CDR3: TGTGCCAGCAATCAGGCCCTAGCTTCCTACGAGCAGTACTTC.

In its sample, this clonotype was seen a few times. The chain joins TRBV5-1 to TRBJ2-1, with TRBD2 matching over 9 bases. The junction had 4 bases not matched to a gene; V was cut back by 1 base and J by 5 bases. Germline CDR1 is SGHRS and CDR2 is YFSETQ. CDR3 length: 15 amino acids. Here the CDR3 DNA reads TGCGCCAGCAGCTTGACTAGCGGGCCTGACAATGAGCAGTTCTTC. This gives the protein CASSLTSGPDNEQFF.